Listed here are 8 T cell receptor beta chains from one sample, sequenced in a study of shared clonotypes between healthy human individuals. This table comes from immunoSEQ multiplex PCR, and its TCRdb copy is limited to in-frame clones, with some not included. The table records some 1,100,000 clones, more than 75% of them present only once. Specimen: memory CD4+ T cells from PBMCs. Subset meaning: CD45RA-negative fraction. The receptors shown here come from a man between 18 and 35 years old in good health. Some clones in this sample may be carry-over from other donors' samples.

The CDR3 is CASSFNGVSNEKLFF. The CDR3 DNA sequence: TGCGCCAGCAGCTTTAACGGAGTAAGCAATGAAAAACTGTTTTTT. The rearrangement joins TRBV5-1 to TRBJ1-4, with D uncertain. The ends were cut back, 2 bases at V and 5 bases at J, with 13 bases in the middle. The CDR3 has 15 amino acids. CDR1 is SGHRS, CDR2 YFSETQ, per germline.

The chain carries TRBV9 and TRBJ2-7; no clear D gene. V lost 4 bases, J lost 0 bases, and 11 bases lay in between. This CDR3 comprises 14 residues. Germline V gene lookup returns CDR1 SGDLS and CDR2 YYNGEE. The CDR3 DNA sequence: TGTGCCAGCAGCCCCACACGGAGCTCCTACGAGCAGTACTTC. It encodes CASSPTRSSYEQYF.

The J gene is TRBJ2-3, the V gene TRBV5-1, with D perhaps TRBD1 (5 bases). The CDR3 sequence is 14 residues long. Trimming removed 1 base from V and 2 bases from J, with 8 bases in between. From germline, CDR1 is SGHRS and CDR2 YFSETQ. The DNA of the CDR3 is TGCGCCAGCAGCTTGCGACAGTCCACAGATACGCAGTATTTT. Its protein product is CASSLRQSTDTQYF.

Regarding this clone: Other nucleotide sequences from this sample produce the same CDR3. This rearrangement joins TRBV6-5 to TRBJ1-1; D unclear. From germline, CDR1 is MNHEY and CDR2 SVGAGI. V was pared by 0 bases and J by 0 bases, with 8 bases between. CDR3 length: 15 residues. The CDR3 reads CASSYSGSMNTEAFF. The CDR3 DNA follows: TGTGCCAGCAGTTACTCGGGATCCATGAACACTGAAGCTTTCTTT.

This clone was recorded a few times. This rearrangement joins TRBV27 to TRBJ1-2; D is possibly TRBD1 (5 bases). The V and J ends lost 7 bases and 2 bases respectively, with 14 bases between them. The CDR3 extends over 14 amino acids. In germline, CDR1 is MNHEY, CDR2 SMNVEV (reference sequence). The CDR3 nucleotides are TGTGCCAGCACCTCGATGACAGAGAACTATGGCTACACCTTC. It codes for CASTSMTENYGYTF.

A note on this clone: Other DNA sequences in this specimen translate into the identical CDR3. J is TRBJ2-3 and V is TRBV9; possible D gene TRBD1, 6 bases. The V gene's germline CDR1 is SGDLS and CDR2 YYNGEE. V lost 3 bases and J 3 bases, leaving 8 bases between the germline ends. There are 13 residues in the CDR3. The CDR3 DNA follows: TGTGCCAGCAGCGGAACAGGGACAGATACGCAGTATTTT. This gives the protein CASSGTGTDTQYF.

Here the CDR3 DNA reads TGTGCCAGCAGTTTATTAGGGGGCGCGGGGAATGAGCAGTTCTTC. This codes for CASSLLGGAGNEQFF. The chain joins TRBV28 to TRBJ2-1; D may be TRBD1 (7 bases). Germline loops: CDR1 MDHEN, CDR2 SYDVKM. V lost 1 base, J lost 7 bases, and 14 bases lay in between. The length of the CDR3 is 15 residues.

The J gene is TRBJ2-3, the V gene TRBV4-1; D might be TRBD1 or TRBD2, each matching 5 bases. The CDR3 contains 18 residues. V was cut by 1 base and J by 0 bases, with 17 bases left in between. Germline loops: CDR1 MGHRA, CDR2 YSYEKL. CDR3 residues: CASSQVWGTRTSTDTQYF. CDR3 nucleotide sequence: TGCGCCAGCAGCCAAGTTTGGGGGACCCGCACTAGCACAGATACGCAGTATTTT.